These 10 T cell receptor beta chains originate from one sample sequenced in a study of cytomegalovirus exposure and HLA in healthy donors. Generated by immunoSEQ multiplex PCR, the TCRdb table keeps only in-frame clones and is missing some. In the table there are about 130,000 clones, around four fifths of which are singletons. The sample taken for sequencing was PBMCs. These receptors were obtained from a man aged 25 to 40 in good health and CMV-seropositive.

This chain links TRBV9 with TRBJ2-1, with 12 positions matching TRBD2. The CDR3 is 14 amino acids. Germline V lookup: CDR1 SGDLS, CDR2 YYNGEE. The V segment lost 4 bases and the J segment 7 bases; nucleotides outside the gene matches: 3. CDR3 DNA sequence: TGTGCCAGCAGCCTAGCGGGGGGGCGAAATGAGCAGTTCTTC. Translation: CASSLAGGRNEQFF.

J is TRBJ2-2 and V is TRBV19, with TRBD1 matching 8 bases. The germline V gene has CDR1 LNHDA and CDR2 SQIVND (reference sequence). With V trimmed by 4 bases and J by 7 bases, 8 bases remained unmatched. The CDR3 has 15 amino acids. This CDR3 reads CASSTSPGQGGELFF. CDR3 coding DNA: TGTGCCAGTAGTACCTCGCCCGGACAGGGCGGGGAGCTGTTTTTT.

The chain employs TRBV7-6 and TRBJ1-2; TRBD1 matches 10 bases. After removal of 1 base from V and 8 bases from J, the junction contained 13 bases not matched to a gene. The CDR3 length is 17 residues. Germline assignment: CDR1 SGHVS and CDR2 FNYEAQ. For the CDR3, the DNA is TGTGCCAGCAGCTTAGACACTTCCGGGACAGGGGCTGGAGGCTACACCTTC. Translation gives CASSLDTSGTGAGGYTF.

The chain is built from TRBV14 and TRBJ2-7; D gene unclear. The CDR3 has 13 amino acids. From germline, CDR1 is SGHDN and CDR2 FVKESK. Trimming cost V 0 bases and J 7 bases, with 10 bases left between them. The CDR3 spells CASSQDWLTEQYF. The CDR3, as DNA: TGTGCCAGCAGCCAAGATTGGTTAACAGAGCAGTACTTC.

CDR3 sequence reads: CASIQSTYAEQYF. CDR3 sequence (DNA): TGTGCCAGCATTCAATCCACATACGCCGAGCAGTACTTC. V gene TRBV2 combines with J gene TRBJ2-7; no firm D call. V was trimmed by 7 bases and J by 6 bases, leaving 16 bases between them. Per germline, CDR1 SNHLY and CDR2 FYNNEI. This CDR3 has 13 residues.

The chain joins TRBV11-2 to TRBJ2-7; a possible D gene is TRBD1 (6 bases). Germline V lookup: CDR1 SGHAT, CDR2 FQNNGV. Trimming stripped 2 bases from V and 3 bases from J, with 17 bases between. CDR3 length equals 16 residues. This chain's CDR3 is CASSLPPGAGVYEQYF. The CDR3 bases are TGTGCCAGCAGCTTACCCCCAGGGGCCGGGGTCTACGAGCAGTACTTC.

This clone was seen a few times. This sequence joins TRBV28 and TRBJ2-7; 7 positions agree with TRBD1. Looked up from germline, CDR1 is MDHEN and CDR2 is SYDVKM. The CDR3 is 16 residues long. With 4 bases clipped from V and 2 bases from J, the junction kept 11 bases outside the gene matches. CDR3 sequence reads: CASSSMGTASAYEQYF. CDR3 nucleotides: TGTGCCAGCAGTTCTATGGGGACAGCATCAGCCTACGAGCAGTACTTC.

This chain links TRBV5-6 with TRBJ2-2; a possible D gene is TRBD2 (7 bases). CDR1 and CDR2 (germline): SGHDT, YYEEEE. Trimming pared 4 bases from V and 4 bases from J, leaving 17 bases between. The CDR3 spans 16 residues. CDR3: CASSLTGGFATGELFF. CDR3 sequence (DNA): TGTGCCAGCAGCCTTACGGGGGGCTTTGCCACCGGGGAGCTGTTTTTT.

The rearrangement uses TRBV12-1 and TRBJ1-5. TRBV12-1 has pseudogene status. This CDR3 spans 16 amino acids. In DNA, the CDR3 is TGTGCCAGCAGCTGGGGGGATCTGCCTAGCAATCAGCCCCAGCATTTT. Amino acid sequence: CASSWGDLPSNQPQHF.

This clone has more than one count but fewer than ten. An end of the junction does not agree with germline; a read error may underlie this. This sequence joins TRBV25-1 and TRBJ2-5; TRBD2 is a possible D gene (6 bases). The CDR3 sequence is 12 residues long. From germline, CDR1 is MGHDK and CDR2 SYGVNS. CDR3 sequence (DNA): TGTGCCAGCAGTGAATTCGGAGGGACCGAGTACTTC. This gives the protein CASSEFGGTEYF.